Each of the 7 T cell receptor beta chains below was sequenced from the same sample in a study of shared clonotypes between healthy human individuals (TCRdb year 2020). The method was the immunoSEQ multiplex PCR assay. In its TCRdb copy, this immuneACCESS table keeps in-frame sequences only and misses some clones. Where compared with another copy, unresolved V genes explain less than half of these, and the others have no known cause. The sample contains about 490,000 clones, 79% of them found a single time. Approximately 12% of the sample belongs to the ten largest clones. What was sequenced was PBMCs. The receptors stem from a middle-aged woman in good health. Some clones in this sample may be carry-over from other donors' samples.

V and J are TRBV5-1 and TRBJ1-4, with a tentative D call TRBD1 (5 bases). The CDR3 is 17 residues long. V gave up 4 bases and J gave up 6 bases, with 22 bases separating them. Germline V gene sequence: CDR1 SGHRS, CDR2 YFSETQ. CDR3: CASSTRGAGLIDEKLFF. The DNA for the CDR3 is TGCGCCAGCAGCACCCGCGGGGCAGGGCTTATCGATGAAAAACTGTTTTTT. The whole variable domain, filled in from reference TRBV5-1 and TRBJ1-4, reads KAGVTQTPRYLIKTRGQQVTLSCSPISGHRSVSWYQQTPGQGLQFLFEYFSETQRNKGNFPGRFSGRQFSNSRSEMNVSTLELGDSALYLCASSTRGAGLIDEKLFFGSGTQLSVL.

The rearrangement links TRBV10-1 to TRBJ2-3, with 9 bases identical to TRBD2. CDR1 and CDR2 (germline): WNHNN, SYGVQD (reference sequence). Trimming cost V 3 bases and J 4 bases; bases outside gene matches: 2. This CDR3 is built from 14 residues. The CDR3 nucleotides are TGCGCCAGCAGTGAAGCGGGAGGCTCAGATACGCAGTATTTT. Encoded protein: CASSEAGGSDTQYF.

The chain carries TRBV6-1 and TRBJ1-5; D is undetermined. CDR3 size: 13 residues. The V gene's germline CDR1 is MNHNS and CDR2 SASEGT. Trimming took off 4 bases at V and 4 bases at J, with 8 bases between the two ends. CDR3 region: CASSAQQNQPQHF. The CDR3 DNA reads TGTGCCAGCAGTGCCCAACAGAATCAGCCCCAGCATTTT.

The J gene is TRBJ2-7, the V gene TRBV5-1; perhaps TRBD2 as D (6 bases). In germline, CDR1 is SGHRS, CDR2 YFSETQ. The CDR3 sequence is 13 residues long. Trimming pared 4 bases from V and 2 bases from J, leaving 10 bases between. The chain's CDR3 is CASSTGLAYEQYF. CDR3 coding DNA: TGCGCCAGCAGCACGGGACTGGCCTACGAGCAGTACTTC.

In this sample, this clone turned up once. The chain recombines TRBV7-8 with TRBJ2-7, with 10 bases aligning to TRBD1. Germline loops: CDR1 SGHVS, CDR2 FQNEAQ. The CDR3 runs 17 residues. J gave up 9 bases and V 1 base, and 15 bases lay outside the gene matches. CDR3 sequence: CASSLDDPGQGTRGQYF. The CDR3 DNA follows: TGTGCCAGCAGCTTAGACGATCCGGGACAGGGGACTCGGGGGCAGTACTTC. Filled out from reference TRBV7-8 and TRBJ2-7, the complete variable domain reads GAGVSQSPRYKVAKRGQDVALRCDPISGHVSLFWYQQALGQGPEFLTYFQNEAQLDKSGLPSDRFFAERPEGSVSTLKIQRTQQEDSAVYLCASSLDDPGQGTRGQYFGPGTRLTVT.

This chain links TRBV27 with TRBJ2-7; D is possibly TRBD1 or TRBD2 (5 bases each). Trimming took 6 bases from V and 3 from J, leaving 12 bases between them. Germline-derived CDR1 and CDR2 are MNHEY and SMNVEV (reference sequence). The CDR3 length is 13 residues. The CDR3: CASRRLGVYEQYF. CDR3 DNA sequence: TGTGCCAGCAGGAGGTTGGGGGTCTACGAGCAGTACTTC.

The V and J genes are TRBV5-1 and TRBJ2-2, with TRBD2 matching over 11 bases. Germline loops: CDR1 SGHRS, CDR2 YFSETQ. The CDR3 runs 16 residues. The V and J ends lost 1 base and 9 bases, in that order; junction bases with no gene match: 8. CDR3 region: CASSLTSGSSARELFF. The DNA for the CDR3 is TGCGCCAGCAGCTTGACTAGCGGGAGCTCGGCCCGGGAGCTGTTTTTT.